This TCR beta chain was found in a study of CD8+ T cells in alopecia areata. RNA extraction and reverse transcription yielded cDNA as sequencing template. Some clones are missing from TCRdb's copy, which holds only in-frame ones; the method was immunoSEQ multiplex PCR. The sample records about 150,000 clones, 50% to 65% being singletons. This receptor was taken from a human donor with alopecia areata. The sequenced sample was CD8+ T cells sorted from blood, obtained at week 0.

The CDR3 region is CAWEVTRGTEAFF. The CDR3 bases are TGTGCCTGGGAGGTAACGAGGGGCACTGAAGCTTTCTTT. The V gene is TRBV30, the J gene TRBJ1-1; a weak D match, TRBD1 (5 bases). Germline assignment: CDR1 GTSNPN and CDR2 SVGIG (reference sequence). Trimming stripped 5 bases from V and 4 bases from J, with 14 bases between. CDR3 length: 13 residues.